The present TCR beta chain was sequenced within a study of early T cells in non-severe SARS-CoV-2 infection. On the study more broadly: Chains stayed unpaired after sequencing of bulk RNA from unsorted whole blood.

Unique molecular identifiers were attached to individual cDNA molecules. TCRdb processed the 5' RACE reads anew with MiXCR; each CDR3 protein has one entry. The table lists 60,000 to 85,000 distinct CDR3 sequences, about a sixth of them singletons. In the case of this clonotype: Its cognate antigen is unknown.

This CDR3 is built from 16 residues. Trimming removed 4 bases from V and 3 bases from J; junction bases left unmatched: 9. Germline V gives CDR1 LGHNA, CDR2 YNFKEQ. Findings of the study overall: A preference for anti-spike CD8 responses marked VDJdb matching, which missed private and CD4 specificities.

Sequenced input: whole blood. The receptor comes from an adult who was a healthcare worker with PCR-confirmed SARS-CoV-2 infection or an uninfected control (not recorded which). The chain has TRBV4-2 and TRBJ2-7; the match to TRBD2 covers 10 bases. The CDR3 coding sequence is TGTGCCAGCAGCCCATCCCCGGCTAGCGGGAGCTACGAGCAGTACTTC. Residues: CASSPSPASGSYEQYF.